This T cell receptor beta chain was profiled in a study of CD8+CD57+ T cells in acquired aplastic anemia. Background on the study: Sequencing produced an average of about 10 million reads per healthy donor for CD4+ cells.

The CDR3 has 14 amino acids. The germline gives CDR1 SQVTM, CDR2 ANQGSEA. Trimming stripped 3 bases from V and 3 bases from J, with 11 bases between. Profiling of TCR beta VDJ combinations and CDR3 sequences used genomic DNA as template. TCRdb ran MiXCR on the reads and lists one entry per CDR3 protein. The table shows around 190,000 distinct CDR3 sequences, with over 60% occurring only once. This clonotype was picked up many times. The antigen remains undetermined. General study points: Found in both controls and patients were around 29 CD8+ CDR3 sequences.

This clonotype was sampled from a human donor in good health. The V call is TRBV29-1, the J call TRBJ2-2, with no clear D. Source material: sorted CD4+, CD8+, or CD8+CD57+ T cells (not recorded which) from PBMCs. CDR3 sequence reads: CSVDYPTHTGELFF. For the CDR3, the DNA is TGCAGCGTTGATTATCCGACGCACACCGGGGAGCTGTTTTTT.